The present T cell receptor (beta chain) was sequenced within a study of T-cell memory formation after mild COVID-19 (dated by TCRdb to about 2021). Regarding the research as a whole: Most TCR sequence clusters were specific to one of the two donors. In a couple of donors, T-cell clones that expanded and contracted after mild COVID-19 were tracked by sequencing TCRalpha and TCRbeta repertoires over time. Two young, previously healthy adult volunteers made up the cohort, one male and one female. Results the study describes overall, beyond this receptor: The second-wave clones that peaked on day 37 were not confirmed to be SARS-CoV-2 specific. Contracting CD4+ clones appeared mostly in the CM and EM memory subsets, whereas CD8+ clones were enriched in EMRA. The study covered only a couple of mild cases, and larger cohorts including severe cases with pre-infection samples were considered necessary. Some responding clones were detected in pre-infection memory, which suggested that pre-existing cross-reactive memory T cells had joined the SARS-CoV-2 response. Clones that contracted from day 15 to 85 showed balanced CD4/CD8 phenotypes, whereas a second wave of clones that expanded from day 15 to 37 leaned towards CD4+.

PBMCs were isolated by Ficoll-Paque density gradient centrifugation. This clonotype was seen a handful of times. Its cognate antigen has yet to be identified. Per-nucleotide qualities are absent, and no much larger clonotype sits a single base away. The sequencer was an Illumina NovaSeq 6000. cDNA libraries for TCRalpha and TCRbeta were prepared by 5'RACE using constant-segment primers, with sample barcodes and unique molecular identifiers added. RNA was extracted from every sample with Trizol reagent. The libraries were amplified in two PCR steps, and the second step added a second sample barcode and Illumina TruSeq adapters. Libraries were sequenced on an Illumina NovaSeq with 2 x 150 bp paired-end reads. Per the authors' processing: The reads were demultiplexed and collapsed into UMI-guided consensus sequences using migec v1.2.7. Using mixcr v2.1.11, UMI consensuses were aligned to TRA and TRB V and J templates and then assembled into clonotypes. Clonotypes were classified as expanded or contracted when called significant by both edgeR and NoisET, with noise models trained on biological replicates. For edgeR calls, a false discovery rate-adjusted p below 0.01 and a log2 fold-change threshold of 1 were applied. As an exploratory analysis of dynamics, max-normalized trajectories of the 1000 most abundant clonotypes were examined by PCA with hierarchical clustering. Each responding clone was given a CD4 or CD8 phenotype based on the CD4+ and CD8+ repertoires, which had been sequenced separately. TCRdb itself trimmed the public reads at Q25 with fastp, ran MiXCR and retained productive beta chains. For every CDR3 protein sequence, its rows merge into one entry that carries the most common genes and DNA. The V and J calls here are based on TCRdb, not the publication. This sample has 400,000 to 450,000 distinct CDR3 sequences in its table, and approximately 18% of those were observed once. Jointly, the top ten make up 20% to 25% of the sample.

Clipping removes 8 bases from V and 5 bases from J, with 15 as the unmatched junction base count. CDR3 length: 15 amino acids, cysteine to valine. The only DNA kept is the CDR3, 45 bases in frame from the first base. Based on the germline V gene, the CDR1 and CDR2 sequences are MDHEN and SYDVKM. Input material: PBMCs or a T cell subset sorted from them (not recorded which). The V gene is TRBV28 and the J gene is TRBJ2-7, and 7 bases in between align with TRBD2. The receptor was derived from a young man who had mild COVID-19 (a few samples of this study predate the infection). The sample titles of this study are shuffled in the database, so cell type and time point are left out; the donor was told from shared clones. The nucleotide sequence is given as TGTGCCAGCTCCGACGGCGGGGGAGGCAAGGACGAGCAGTACGTC. This translates into CASSDGGGGKDEQYV.